This T cell receptor beta chain was documented in a study of blood T cells in healthy people across ages (dated by TCRdb to about 2015). About the full investigation: In model experiments, template switching captured about one uniquely barcoded TCR beta cDNA molecule for every two T cells. The study measured age-related changes in TCR beta repertoire diversity using deep sequencing normalized with unique cDNA molecular identifiers. Donors were grouped into four age groups: young (average 16 years), middle-aged (roughly 38), aged (around 56) and long-lived (over 80). To avoid experimental bias, donors of different ages were randomly spread across the sequencing lanes. For two donors (one aged 18 to 30 and one aged 80 or older), the study analyzed two additional independent replicas of 1 million unique cDNA reads from the same blood draw. Study-wide conclusions, independent of this receptor: The long-lived group showed more naive CD4+ T cells, fewer expanded clones and increased TCR diversity than the aged group, suggesting age selection. Estimates of total diversity based on one million sequenced T cells were regarded as lower bounds and as underestimates. Conclusive comparison of naive and antigen-experienced compartments was prevented by the profiling of bulk unsorted PBMCs. Observed TCR beta diversity per million T cells fell roughly linearly with age, and a significant reduction was already apparent by age around 40. Because donor CMV infection status was unknown, age-related changes in expanded clonotypes were potentially confounded. A strong correlation was found between observed TCR beta diversity and the percentage of naive T cells measured by flow cytometry.

Its CDR3 holds 16 amino acids, cysteine through phenylalanine. Only the CDR3 DNA stays, 48 bases, in frame from base 1. V loses 4 bases of germline sequence and J loses 0 bases, and the interval between the two ends is 14 bases. The CDR1 and CDR2 encoded by the germline V gene are SGHRS and YFSETQ. The approximately 40 donors, aged roughly 6 to 90 years, were systemically healthy Caucasian individuals from Russia. Approximately 9.7 milliliters of peripheral blood were drawn from each donor into EDTA-treated Vacutainer tubes. Ficoll-Paque density-gradient centrifugation was used to isolate PBMCs, with at least 7 million per sample. Total RNA was extracted from PBMCs with Trizol reagent, with at least 5 micrograms obtained per sample. For every donor, an aliquot of PBMCs went through flow cytometry to measure the percentages of naive CD45RAhigh/CD27high T cells. This clonotype showed up just a few times. Its antigen has not been determined. Base qualities are not recorded, but no much larger clone differs from it by a single base.

Receptor libraries were prepared by 5' RACE. The reads were generated on an Illumina HiSeq 2500. A second about 7 to 11 cycle PCR used a sample-barcoded 5' primer and a J-beta primer mix. A unique molecular identifier was introduced onto each TCR beta cDNA molecule by a template-switch 5' adaptor carrying 12 random nucleotides. Each sample yielded at least 3 million CDR3-containing paired-end reads. The Mint cDNA synthesis kit, primed by a TRBC-specific oligonucleotide, was used to synthesize first-strand cDNA from all RNA. Following uracil-DNA glycosylase treatment, a first 18-cycle PCR with universal primers M1SS and BC2_uni_R was performed on all cDNA. As for the original processing: For normalization, 1 million high-quality reads were randomly selected from each sample, with every read carrying a distinct molecular identifier. Reads sharing molecular identifiers were discarded rather than binned into consensus sequences. MiTCR, set to a Q25 quality threshold and the strictest error-elimination algorithm, was used for CDR3 identification, clonotype clustering and error correction. A nonparametric unseen species model with Euler transformation was used to estimate lower-bound total TCR beta diversity. The raw public data were reprocessed by TCRdb itself: fastp quality trimming at Q25, MiXCR clonotype calling, in-frame beta chains only. Here each entry gathers all rows of one CDR3 protein and keeps the most common genes and DNA. The authors' filters were not applied to this entry. Across this sample there are about 680,000 distinct CDR3 sequences, with around half seen only once. The biggest ten clones account for roughly 31% of the sample.

Sequencing was performed on blood. The sequence was collected from a woman aged 55-75 years in good health. The rearranged chain carries TRBV5-1 and TRBJ2-1, with TRBD1 tentatively as D gene (5 bases match). The CDR3 amino acid sequence is: CASSRQGVSSYNEQFF. Here is the DNA: TGCGCCAGCAGCCGCCAAGGGGTAAGCTCCTACAATGAGCAGTTCTTC.